This T cell receptor (beta chain) was sequenced during a study of response to subunit inactivated influenza vaccine. General study results and limits: Each seasonal influenza vaccination, the authors suggested, recruits few new T cells.

Trimming took off 4 bases at V and 2 bases at J, with 17 bases between the two ends. The CDR3 consists of 16 residues. Germline V lookup: CDR1 SGHRS, CDR2 YFSETQ. In TCRdb, the RT-PCR reads were re-called with MiXCR into one record per CDR3 protein. The data show approximately 730,000 distinct CDR3 sequences, 14% seen once. As concerns this clonotype: Its antigen is not identified.

The receptor was isolated from a man aged 45-60 years who received an inactivated influenza vaccine. This rearrangement joins TRBV5-1 to TRBJ2-3; perhaps TRBD2 as D (6 bases). The sequenced sample was PBMCs from blood, obtained roughly 2 weeks before vaccination. Here the CDR3 DNA reads TGCGCCAGCAGCCCCGAAGGAGGGGCCCACACAGATACGCAGTATTTT. Protein sequence: CASSPEGGAHTDTQYF.